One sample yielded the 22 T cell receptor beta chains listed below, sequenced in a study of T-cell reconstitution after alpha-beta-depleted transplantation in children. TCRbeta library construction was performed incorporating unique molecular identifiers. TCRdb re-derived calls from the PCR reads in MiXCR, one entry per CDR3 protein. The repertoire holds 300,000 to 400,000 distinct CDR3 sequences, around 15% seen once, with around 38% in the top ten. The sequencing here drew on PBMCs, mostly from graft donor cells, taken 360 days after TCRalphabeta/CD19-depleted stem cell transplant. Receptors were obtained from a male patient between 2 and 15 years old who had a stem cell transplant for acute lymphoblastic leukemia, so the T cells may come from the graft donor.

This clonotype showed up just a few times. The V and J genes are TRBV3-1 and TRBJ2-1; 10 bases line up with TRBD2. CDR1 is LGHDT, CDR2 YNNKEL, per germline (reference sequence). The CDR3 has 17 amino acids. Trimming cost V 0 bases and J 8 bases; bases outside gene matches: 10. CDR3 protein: CASSQELSGRAGDEQFF. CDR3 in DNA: TGTGCCAGCAGCCAAGAGTTAAGCGGGAGGGCCGGGGATGAGCAGTTCTTC.

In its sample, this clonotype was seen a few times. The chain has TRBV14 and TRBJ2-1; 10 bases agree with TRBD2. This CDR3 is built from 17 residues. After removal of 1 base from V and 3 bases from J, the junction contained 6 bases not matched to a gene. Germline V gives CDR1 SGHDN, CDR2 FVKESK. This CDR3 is CASSQGLAGVFYNEQFF. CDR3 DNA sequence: TGTGCCAGCAGCCAAGGGCTAGCGGGAGTCTTCTACAATGAGCAGTTCTTC.

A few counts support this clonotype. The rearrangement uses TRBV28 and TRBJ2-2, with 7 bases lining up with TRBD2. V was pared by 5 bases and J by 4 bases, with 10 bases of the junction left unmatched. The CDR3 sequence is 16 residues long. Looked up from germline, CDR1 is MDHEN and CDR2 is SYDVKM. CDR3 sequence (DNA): TGTGCCAGCAGTCCGTACGGGACTACGATCACCGGGGAGCTGTTTTTT. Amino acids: CASSPYGTTITGELFF.

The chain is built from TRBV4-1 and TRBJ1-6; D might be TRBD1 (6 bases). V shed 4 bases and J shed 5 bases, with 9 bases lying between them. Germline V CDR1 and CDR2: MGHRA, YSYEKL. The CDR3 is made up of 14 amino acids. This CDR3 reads CASSPRQDNSPLHF. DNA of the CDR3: TGCGCCAGCAGCCCTCGACAGGATAATTCACCCCTCCACTTT.

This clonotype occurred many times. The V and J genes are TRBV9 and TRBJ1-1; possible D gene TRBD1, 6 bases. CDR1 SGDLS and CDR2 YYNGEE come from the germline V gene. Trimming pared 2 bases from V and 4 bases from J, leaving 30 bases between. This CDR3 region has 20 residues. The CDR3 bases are TGTGCCAGCAGCGTCCTCCCGTATATAGGTCACAGGGCCGAGTCCACTGAAGCTTTCTTT. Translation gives CASSVLPYIGHRAESTEAFF.

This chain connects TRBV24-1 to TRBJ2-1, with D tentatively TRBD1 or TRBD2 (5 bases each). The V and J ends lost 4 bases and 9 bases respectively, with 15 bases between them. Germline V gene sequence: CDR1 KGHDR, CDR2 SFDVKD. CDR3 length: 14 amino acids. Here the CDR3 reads CATSDPGRGGEQFF. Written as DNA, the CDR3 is TGTGCCACCAGTGACCCGGGTCGTGGGGGTGAGCAGTTCTTC.

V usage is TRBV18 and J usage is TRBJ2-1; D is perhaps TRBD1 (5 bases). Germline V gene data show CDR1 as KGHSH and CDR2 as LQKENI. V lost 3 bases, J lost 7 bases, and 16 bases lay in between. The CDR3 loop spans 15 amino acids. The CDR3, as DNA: TGTGCCAGCTCACCGGGGCCCCCTCCTGGGAATGAGCAGTTCTTC. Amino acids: CASSPGPPPGNEQFF.

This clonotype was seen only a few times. CDR3 in DNA: TGTGCCAGCAGCTTATCACGGAGGGATGGCTACACCTTC. This translates into CASSLSRRDGYTF. The genes are TRBV7-2 and TRBJ1-2; D is ambiguous. The germline V gene encodes CDR1 SGHTA and CDR2 FQGNSA. The CDR3 totals 13 residues. V dropped 2 bases and J dropped 6 bases, with 10 bases sitting between them.

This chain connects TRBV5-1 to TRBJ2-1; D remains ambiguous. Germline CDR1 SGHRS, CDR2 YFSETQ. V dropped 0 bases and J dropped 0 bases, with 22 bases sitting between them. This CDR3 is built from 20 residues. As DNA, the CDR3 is TGCGCCAGCAGCTTGGTCCCGGTTCGAGGCTCCTCAAGCTCCTACAATGAGCAGTTCTTC. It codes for CASSLVPVRGSSSSYNEQFF.

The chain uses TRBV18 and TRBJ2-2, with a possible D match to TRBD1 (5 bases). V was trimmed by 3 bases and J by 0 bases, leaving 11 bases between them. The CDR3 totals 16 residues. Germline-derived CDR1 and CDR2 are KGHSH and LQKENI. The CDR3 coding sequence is TGTGCCAGCTCACCCGGACACCAAGCGAACACCGGGGAGCTGTTTTTT. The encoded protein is CASSPGHQANTGELFF.

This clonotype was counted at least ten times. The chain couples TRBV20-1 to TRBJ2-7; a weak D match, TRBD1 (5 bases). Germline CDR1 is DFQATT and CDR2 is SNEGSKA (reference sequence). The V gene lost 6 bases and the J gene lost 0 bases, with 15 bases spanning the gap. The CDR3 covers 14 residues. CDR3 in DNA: TGCAGTGCGGAACCGACAGTGAACTCCTACGAGCAGTACTTC. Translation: CSAEPTVNSYEQYF.

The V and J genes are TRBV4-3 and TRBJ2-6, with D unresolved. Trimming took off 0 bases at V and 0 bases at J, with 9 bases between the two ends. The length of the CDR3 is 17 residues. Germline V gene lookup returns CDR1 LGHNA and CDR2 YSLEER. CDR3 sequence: CASSQDWTDSGANVLTF. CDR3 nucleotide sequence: TGCGCCAGCAGCCAAGACTGGACGGACTCTGGGGCCAACGTCCTGACTTTC.

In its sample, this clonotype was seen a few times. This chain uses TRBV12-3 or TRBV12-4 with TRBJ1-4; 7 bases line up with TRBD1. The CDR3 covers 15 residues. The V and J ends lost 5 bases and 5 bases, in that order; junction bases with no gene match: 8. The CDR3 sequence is CASSLEQGKNEKLFF. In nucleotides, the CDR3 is TGTGCCAGCAGTCTCGAACAGGGGAAGAATGAAAAACTGTTTTTT.

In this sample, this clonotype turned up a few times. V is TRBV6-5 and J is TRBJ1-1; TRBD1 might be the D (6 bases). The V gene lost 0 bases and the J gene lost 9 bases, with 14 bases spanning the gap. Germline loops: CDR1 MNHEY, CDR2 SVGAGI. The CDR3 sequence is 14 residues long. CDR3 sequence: CASSYSGGTPQAFF. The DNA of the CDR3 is TGTGCCAGCAGTTACTCGGGCGGGACACCCCAAGCTTTCTTT.

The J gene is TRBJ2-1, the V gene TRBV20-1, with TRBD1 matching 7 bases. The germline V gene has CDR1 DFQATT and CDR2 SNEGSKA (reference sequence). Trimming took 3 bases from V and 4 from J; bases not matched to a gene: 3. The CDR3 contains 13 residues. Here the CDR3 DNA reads TGCAGTGCTAGGGACAGGCTGTACAATGAGCAGTTCTTC. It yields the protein CSARDRLYNEQFF.

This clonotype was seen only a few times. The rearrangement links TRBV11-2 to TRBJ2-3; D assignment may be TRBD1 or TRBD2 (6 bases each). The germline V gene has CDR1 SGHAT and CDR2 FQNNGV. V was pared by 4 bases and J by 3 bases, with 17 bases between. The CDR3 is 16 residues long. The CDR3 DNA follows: TGTGCCAGCAGCTCCGGCCCGCAGGGGAGGACAGATACGCAGTATTTT. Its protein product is CASSSGPQGRTDTQYF.

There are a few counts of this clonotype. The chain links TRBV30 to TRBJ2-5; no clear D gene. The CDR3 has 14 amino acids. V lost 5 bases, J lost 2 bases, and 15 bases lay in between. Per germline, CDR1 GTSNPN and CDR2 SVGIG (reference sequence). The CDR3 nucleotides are TGTGCCTGGGGTCCCATAGGACGACAAGAGACCCAGTACTTC. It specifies CAWGPIGRQETQYF.

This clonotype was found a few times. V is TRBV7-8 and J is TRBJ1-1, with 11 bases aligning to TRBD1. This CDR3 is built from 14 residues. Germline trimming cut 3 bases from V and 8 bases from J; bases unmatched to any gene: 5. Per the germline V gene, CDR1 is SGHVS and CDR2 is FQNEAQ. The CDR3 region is CASSLDRGPREAFF. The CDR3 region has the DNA TGTGCCAGCAGCTTGGACAGGGGGCCTCGCGAAGCTTTCTTT.

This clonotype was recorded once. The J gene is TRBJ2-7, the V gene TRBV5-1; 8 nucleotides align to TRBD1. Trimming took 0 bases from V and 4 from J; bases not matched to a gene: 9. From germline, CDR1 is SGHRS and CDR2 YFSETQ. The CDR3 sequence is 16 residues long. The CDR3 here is CASSLAYPGGSYEQYF. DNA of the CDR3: TGCGCCAGCAGCTTGGCCTACCCAGGGGGCTCTTACGAGCAGTACTTC.

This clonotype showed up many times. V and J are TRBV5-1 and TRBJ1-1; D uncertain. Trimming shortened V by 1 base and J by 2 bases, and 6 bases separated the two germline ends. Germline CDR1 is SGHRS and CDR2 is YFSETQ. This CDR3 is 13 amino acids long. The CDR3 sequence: CASSLWGNTEAFF. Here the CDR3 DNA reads TGCGCCAGCAGCTTGTGGGGTAACACTGAAGCTTTCTTT.

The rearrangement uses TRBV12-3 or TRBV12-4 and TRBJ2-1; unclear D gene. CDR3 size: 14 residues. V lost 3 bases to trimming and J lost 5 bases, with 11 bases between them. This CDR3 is CASSFSRINNEQFF. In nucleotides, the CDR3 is TGTGCCAGCAGTTTTAGCAGAATAAACAATGAGCAGTTCTTC.

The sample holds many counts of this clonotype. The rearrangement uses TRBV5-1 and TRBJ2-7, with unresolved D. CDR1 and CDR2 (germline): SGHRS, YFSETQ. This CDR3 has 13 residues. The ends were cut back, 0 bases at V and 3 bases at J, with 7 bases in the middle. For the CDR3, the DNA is TGCGCCAGCAGCTTGGACAGTTACTACGAGCAGTACTTC. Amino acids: CASSLDSYYEQYF.